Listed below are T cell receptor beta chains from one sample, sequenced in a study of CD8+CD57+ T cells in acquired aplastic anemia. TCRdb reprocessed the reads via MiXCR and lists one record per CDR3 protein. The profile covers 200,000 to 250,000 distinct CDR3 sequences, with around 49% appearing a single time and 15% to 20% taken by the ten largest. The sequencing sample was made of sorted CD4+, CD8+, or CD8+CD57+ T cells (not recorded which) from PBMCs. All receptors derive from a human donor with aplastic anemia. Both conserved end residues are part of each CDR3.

CASSVDPGTNYGYTF TRBJ1-2 TRBV9
CASSSGDGEQFF TRBJ2-1 TRBV5-1
CASSVDGHNTEAFF TRBJ1-1 TRBV2
CSARVAGLDYNEQFF TRBJ2-1 TRBV20-1
CASSFVGGNTEAFF TRBJ1-1 TRBV7-9
CASSTAGTLAKNIQYF TRBJ2-4 TRBV7-2
CASSVGGELFF TRBJ2-2 TRBV9
CATRGQYNSPLHF TRBJ1-6 TRBV19
CATSRDTGGLYGYTF TRBJ1-2 TRBV15
CASSVATGIQETQYF TRBJ2-5 TRBV9
CASSEGGEDTQYF TRBJ2-3 TRBV2
CASSPTSRDTQYF TRBJ2-3 TRBV19
CASRTGAEYGYTF TRBJ1-2 TRBV5-6
CASSYSTWYSYNEQFF TRBJ2-1 TRBV6-5
CASSYGTGGFQETQYF TRBJ2-5 TRBV6-5
CASSRIGRDNSPLHF TRBJ1-6 TRBV19
CASKDTPNTEAFF TRBJ1-1 TRBV19
CASSELGTGGGSPLHF TRBJ1-6 TRBV25-1
CSARGTSGGTFTDTQYF TRBJ2-3 TRBV20-1
CASSFDKWGGTDITMGLEADTQYF TRBJ2-3 TRBV12-3/TRBV12-4
CASSQQGNTEAFF TRBJ1-1 TRBV11-3
CAWSVLPPRGYEQYF TRBJ2-7 TRBV30
CASSYLGTTQETQYF TRBJ2-5 TRBV6-2/TRBV6-3
CASSSYLGGQGPEQYF TRBJ2-7 TRBV7-9
CASSSLGGGYGYTF TRBJ1-2 TRBV5-1